Shown below are 22 T cell receptor beta chains from a single sample sequenced in a study of T cells after yellow fever vaccination. From the 5' RACE reads, TCRdb called clonotypes with MiXCR, one entry per CDR3 protein. The sample has about 320,000 distinct CDR3 sequences, roughly 4.3% seen once. The sequences come from PBMCs, collected 15 days after the yellow fever booster vaccination. These receptors were taken from a man aged 18 to 29 who received the YFV17D yellow fever vaccine.

This clonotype was seen only a few times. V usage is TRBV4-3 and J usage is TRBJ2-1, with TRBD2 as a possible D gene (7 bases). This CDR3 is 21 amino acids long. CDR1 and CDR2 from the germline V gene are LGHNA and YSLEER. V gave up 3 bases and J gave up 8 bases, with 35 bases separating them. The CDR3 loop is CASSQEPPSRGGGRQKHEQFF. CDR3 in DNA: TGCGCCAGCAGCCAGGAACCCCCCTCAAGGGGCGGGGGCCGTCAGAAACATGAGCAGTTCTTC.

This clonotype appeared many times. The chain combines TRBV2 with TRBJ2-1; unclear D gene. CDR1 and CDR2 from the germline V gene are SNHLY and FYNNEI. The CDR3 contains 11 residues. The germline V and J ends were trimmed by 2 bases and 9 bases, with 5 bases remaining between them. The CDR3 region is CASSERSEQFF. CDR3 nucleotide sequence: TGTGCCAGCAGTGAAAGGTCTGAGCAGTTCTTC.

This clonotype was counted ten times or more. V is TRBV6-5 and J is TRBJ2-5; 12 bases fit TRBD2. The CDR3 extends over 17 amino acids. After removal of 0 bases from V and 5 bases from J, the junction contained 7 bases not matched to a gene. Germline V lookup: CDR1 MNHEY, CDR2 SVGAGI. The CDR3 is CASSYSASGGAGETQYF. The CDR3 nucleotides read TGTGCCAGCAGTTACTCGGCTAGCGGGGGGGCCGGTGAGACCCAGTACTTC.

The sample holds a few counts of this clonotype. The chain carries TRBV7-9 and TRBJ2-6; maybe TRBD1 (8 bases). Germline V lookup: CDR1 SEHNR, CDR2 FQNEAQ (reference sequence). The CDR3 is made up of 23 amino acids. Deletions cut 0 bases from V and 2 bases from J, with 29 bases between. The CDR3 region is CASSLASLRGTGREVAGANVLTF. The CDR3, as DNA: TGTGCCAGCAGCTTAGCGAGTCTCCGGGGGACAGGACGGGAGGTCGCTGGGGCCAACGTCCTGACTTTC.

This clonotype was recorded a few times. The genes are TRBV7-2 and TRBJ1-5, with no clear D. The CDR3 has 15 residues. Trimming left V 1 base short and J 0 bases short, with 7 bases between. The germline gives CDR1 SGHTA, CDR2 FQGNSA. The DNA of the CDR3 is TGTGCCAGCAGCTTAGGTCGGTATAGCAATCAGCCCCAGCATTTT. Protein: CASSLGRYSNQPQHF.

This clonotype was seen more than once but under ten times. V and J are TRBV11-2 and TRBJ1-1; D uncertain. Germline CDR1 is SGHAT and CDR2 is FQNNGV. Trimming stripped 0 bases from V and 2 bases from J, with 10 bases between. CDR3 length: 15 amino acids. CDR3 coding DNA: TGTGCCAGCAGCTTAGATCTAGCGGGTAACACTGAAGCTTTCTTT. As protein: CASSLDLAGNTEAFF.

J is TRBJ2-5 and V is TRBV7-2; the match to TRBD2 covers 8 bases. The CDR3 loop spans 15 amino acids. The junction had 7 bases not matched to a gene; V was cut back by 6 bases and J by 1 base. Germline assignment: CDR1 SGHTA and CDR2 FQGNSA. Here the CDR3 DNA reads TGTGCCAGCAGTCGGGGGGGCCTGGGCCAAGAGACCCAGTACTTC. Residues: CASSRGGLGQETQYF.

This clonotype was recorded many times. V usage is TRBV6-6 and J usage is TRBJ2-5; the match to TRBD2 covers 7 bases. The V gene's germline CDR1 is MNHNY and CDR2 SVGAGI (reference sequence). The CDR3 has 14 residues. Losses at the gene ends were 5 bases for V and 7 bases for J; bases not matched to a gene: 10. CDR3 sequence reads: CASSDQTGGGTQYF. In DNA, the CDR3 is TGTGCCAGCAGTGACCAGACTGGGGGGGGGACCCAGTACTTC.

The chain employs TRBV5-1 and TRBJ2-3; D might be TRBD2 (7 bases). Germline V gives CDR1 SGHRS, CDR2 YFSETQ. The CDR3 is 16 amino acids. The V and J ends lost 4 bases and 1 base respectively, with 16 bases between them. The CDR3 DNA follows: TGCGCCAGCAGCCCATCGGGGGGCAGCGGCACAGATACGCAGTATTTT. It is translated as CASSPSGGSGTDTQYF.

This clonotype was observed many times. V gene TRBV4-1 combines with J gene TRBJ2-3; D remains ambiguous. Germline V gene sequence: CDR1 MGHRA, CDR2 YSYEKL. Trimming took off 1 base at V and 0 bases at J, with 8 bases between the two ends. The length of the CDR3 is 15 residues. CDR3 in DNA: TGCGCCAGCAGCCAAGGAACAGTGAGCACAGATACGCAGTATTTT. This gives the protein CASSQGTVSTDTQYF.

In its sample, this clonotype was seen many times. V is TRBV3-1 and J is TRBJ2-7; TRBD2 is a possible D gene (6 bases). Per the germline V gene, CDR1 is LGHDT and CDR2 is YNNKEL (reference sequence). This CDR3 has 15 amino acids. Trimming removed 1 base from V and 5 bases from J, with 15 bases in between. CDR3: CASSQACQGGDEQYV. The CDR3 region has the DNA TGTGCCAGCAGCCAAGCCTGTCAGGGAGGAGACGAGCAGTACGTC.

In this sample, this clonotype turned up many times. V gene TRBV11-2 combines with J gene TRBJ2-1, with D uncertain. V dropped 5 bases and J dropped 11 bases, with 7 bases sitting between them. Germline V gene sequence: CDR1 SGHAT, CDR2 FQNNGV. The CDR3 length is 10 residues. CDR3: CASSGGKQFF. In nucleotides, the CDR3 is TGTGCCAGCAGCGGTGGCAAGCAGTTCTTC.

This clonotype appeared many times. The DNA for the CDR3 is TGTGCCAGCAGCTCAGCGACTACTGAGCAGTTCTTC. Its protein product is CASSSATTEQFF. The chain is built from TRBV7-2 and TRBJ2-1; TRBD2 is a possible D gene (5 bases). The CDR3 is made up of 12 amino acids. Germline loops: CDR1 SGHTA, CDR2 FQGNSA. V gave up 4 bases and J gave up 9 bases, with 10 bases separating them.

This clonotype has at least ten counts. J is TRBJ2-4 and V is TRBV29-1; D might be TRBD1 or TRBD2, each matching 6 bases. This CDR3 region has 13 residues. Per germline, CDR1 SQVTM and CDR2 ANQGSEA. V was shortened by 6 bases and J by 2 bases, with 11 bases between the two germline ends. CDR3 sequence reads: CSVGGKTKNIQYF. CDR3 DNA: TGCAGCGTAGGGGGGAAAACCAAAAACATTCAGTACTTC.

This clonotype has a handful of counts. The rearrangement uses TRBV7-2 and TRBJ2-3; D is perhaps TRBD1 (5 bases). This CDR3 comprises 15 residues. The V gene's germline CDR1 is SGHTA and CDR2 FQGNSA. Trimming shortened V by 8 bases and J by 6 bases, and 21 bases separated the two germline ends. The CDR3 nucleotides are TGTGCCAGCGCCTGGGATAGACAGTCTTCCGATACGCAGTATTTT. Amino acids: CASAWDRQSSDTQYF.

The chain joins TRBV30 to TRBJ2-7; 7 bases align to TRBD1. Trimming took 5 bases from V and 0 from J; bases not matched to a gene: 1. The CDR3 has 12 residues. CDR1 is GTSNPN, CDR2 SVGIG, per germline (reference sequence). CDR3 nucleotide sequence: TGTGCCTGGGGGGACAGCTCCTACGAGCAGTACTTC. Protein: CAWGDSSYEQYF.

V gene TRBV6-5 combines with J gene TRBJ2-3; the D gene is possibly TRBD2 (5 bases). There are 16 residues in the CDR3. Between the trimmed V and J ends, which lost 5 bases and 1 base, there was a span of 16 bases. In germline, CDR1 is MNHEY, CDR2 SVGAGI. CDR3 sequence reads: CASSAATIPRTDTQYF. DNA of the CDR3: TGTGCCAGCAGTGCCGCGACTATTCCCCGCACAGATACGCAGTATTTT.

This clonotype has a count of ten or more. This chain links TRBV7-3 with TRBJ2-2; D call uncertain. The CDR3 has 15 amino acids. CDR1 is SGHTA and CDR2 is FQGTGA in the germline V gene. Trimming stripped 1 base from V and 1 base from J, with 7 bases between. The CDR3 coding sequence is TGTGCCAGCAGCTTAAGAACAGAGAACACCGGGGAGCTGTTTTTT. Translated: CASSLRTENTGELFF.

This clonotype was seen ten or more times. The chain has TRBV20-1 and TRBJ2-4, with D tentatively TRBD1 (5 bases). The length of the CDR3 is 13 residues. Deletions cut 5 bases from V and 6 bases from J, with 14 bases between. Per germline, CDR1 DFQATT and CDR2 SNEGSKA (reference sequence). The CDR3 DNA follows: TGCAGTGCTGAACAGGAGAACTCAAACATTCAGTACTTC. Its translation is CSAEQENSNIQYF.

This clonotype was detected ten times or more. The genes are TRBV6-6 and TRBJ2-1; D is unresolved. Trimming stripped 6 bases from V and 7 bases from J, with 13 bases between. Germline V lookup: CDR1 MNHNY, CDR2 SVGAGI (reference sequence). The CDR3 totals 13 residues. The CDR3 sequence: CASSQTGGNEQFF. The CDR3 DNA reads as TGTGCCAGCAGCCAAACGGGTGGGAATGAGCAGTTCTTC.

This clonotype was observed many times. The J gene is TRBJ2-7, the V gene TRBV4-2; 9 bases map to TRBD1. Germline lookup yields CDR1 LGHNA and CDR2 YNFKEQ. V shed 3 bases and J 5 bases; nucleotides not matched to a gene: 5. The CDR3 has 14 residues. The CDR3 sequence: CASSQAGTGNEQYF. The CDR3 nucleotides read TGTGCCAGCAGCCAGGCCGGGACAGGGAACGAGCAGTACTTC.

The gene calls are TRBV10-3 and TRBJ1-1, with D uncertain. The CDR3 covers 11 residues. Germline loops: CDR1 ENHRY, CDR2 SYGVKD. V was cut by 9 bases and J by 4 bases, with 9 bases left in between. The CDR3 region has the DNA TGTGCCATTAGAGTCTCCACTGAAGCTTTCTTT. This gives the protein CAIRVSTEAFF.